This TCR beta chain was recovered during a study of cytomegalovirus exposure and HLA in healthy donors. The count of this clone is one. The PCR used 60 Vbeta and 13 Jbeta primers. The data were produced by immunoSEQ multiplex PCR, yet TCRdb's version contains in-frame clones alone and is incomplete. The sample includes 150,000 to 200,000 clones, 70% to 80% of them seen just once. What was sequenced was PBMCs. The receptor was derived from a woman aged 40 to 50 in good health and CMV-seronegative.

CDR3 DNA: TGTGCCAGCAGTGAAGAGGAGGGGAGTGGAGAGACCCAGTACTTC. Translating it yields CASSEEEGSGETQYF. The chain has TRBV2 and TRBJ2-5; D might be TRBD2 (6 bases). Germline values: CDR1 SNHLY, CDR2 FYNNEI. Trimming left V 1 base short and J 4 bases short, with 13 bases between. CDR3 length equals 15 residues.